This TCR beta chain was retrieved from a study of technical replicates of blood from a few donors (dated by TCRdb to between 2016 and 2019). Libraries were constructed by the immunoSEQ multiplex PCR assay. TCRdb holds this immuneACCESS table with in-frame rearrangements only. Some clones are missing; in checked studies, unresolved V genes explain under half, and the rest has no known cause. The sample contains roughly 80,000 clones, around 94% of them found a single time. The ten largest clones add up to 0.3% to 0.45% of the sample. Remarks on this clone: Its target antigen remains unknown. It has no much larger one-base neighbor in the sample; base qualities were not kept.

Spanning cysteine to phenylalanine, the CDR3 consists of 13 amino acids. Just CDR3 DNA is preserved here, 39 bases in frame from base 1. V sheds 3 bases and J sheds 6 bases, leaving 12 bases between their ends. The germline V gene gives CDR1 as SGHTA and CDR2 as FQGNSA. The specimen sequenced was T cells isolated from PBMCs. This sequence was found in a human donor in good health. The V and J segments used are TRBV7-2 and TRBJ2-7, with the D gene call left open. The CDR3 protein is CASSFLTRGEQYF. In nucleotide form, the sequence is TGTGCCAGCAGCTTTCTCACCCGCGGCGAGCAGTACTTC.